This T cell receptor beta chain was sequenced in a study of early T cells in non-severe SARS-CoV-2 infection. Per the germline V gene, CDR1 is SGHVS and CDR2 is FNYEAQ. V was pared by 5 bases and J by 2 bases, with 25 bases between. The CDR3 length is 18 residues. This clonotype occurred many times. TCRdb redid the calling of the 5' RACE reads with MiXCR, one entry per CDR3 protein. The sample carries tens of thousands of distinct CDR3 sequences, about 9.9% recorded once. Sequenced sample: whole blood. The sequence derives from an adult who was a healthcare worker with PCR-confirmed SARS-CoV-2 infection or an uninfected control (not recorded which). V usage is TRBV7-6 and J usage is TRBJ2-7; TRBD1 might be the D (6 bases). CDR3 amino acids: CASSPTSTGWDTPYEQYF. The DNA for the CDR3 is TGTGCCAGCAGCCCTACCTCTACAGGGTGGGACACTCCCTACGAGCAGTACTTC. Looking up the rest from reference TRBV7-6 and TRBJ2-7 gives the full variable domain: GAGVSQSPRYKVTKRGQDVALRCDPISGHVSLYWYRQALGQGPEFLTYFNYEAQQDKSGLPNDRFSAERPEGSISTLTIQRTEQRDSAMYRCASSPTSTGWDTPYEQYFGPGTRLTVT.